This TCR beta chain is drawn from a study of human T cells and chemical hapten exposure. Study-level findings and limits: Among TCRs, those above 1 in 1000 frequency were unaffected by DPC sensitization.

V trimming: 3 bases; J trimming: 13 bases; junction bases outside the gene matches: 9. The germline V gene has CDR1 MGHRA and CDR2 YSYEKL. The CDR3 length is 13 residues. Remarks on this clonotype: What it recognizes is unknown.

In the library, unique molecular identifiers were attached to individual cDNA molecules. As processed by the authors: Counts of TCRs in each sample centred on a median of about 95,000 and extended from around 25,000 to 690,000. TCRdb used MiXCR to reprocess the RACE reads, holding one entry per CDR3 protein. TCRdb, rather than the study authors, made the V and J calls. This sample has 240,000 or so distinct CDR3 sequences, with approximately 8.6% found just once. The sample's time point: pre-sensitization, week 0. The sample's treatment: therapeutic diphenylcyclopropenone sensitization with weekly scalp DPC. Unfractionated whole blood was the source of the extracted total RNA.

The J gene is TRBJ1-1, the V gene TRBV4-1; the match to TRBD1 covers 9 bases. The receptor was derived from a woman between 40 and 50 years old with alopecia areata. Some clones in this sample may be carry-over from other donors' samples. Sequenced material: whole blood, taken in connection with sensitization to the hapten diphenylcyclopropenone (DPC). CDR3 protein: CASSQLGTGRLFF. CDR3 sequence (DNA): TGCGCCAGCAGCCAGCTCGGGACAGGGCGGCTTTTCTTT.